Shown below are 16 T cell receptor beta chains from a single sample sequenced in a study of blood T cells in healthy people across ages. With a J-beta primer mix and a sample-barcoded 5' primer, a second PCR ran about 7 to 12 cycles. TCRdb fed the 5' RACE reads into MiXCR, producing one record per CDR3 protein. The sample has 600,000 to 850,000 distinct CDR3 sequences, just under 25% seen once. Another study also made use of these data, one on T cells of mothers and their children.

Sequenced input: blood. The receptors shown here come from a boy younger than 18 in good health.

The CDR3 DNA is TGTGCCAGCAGCCAAGATCTGTTAGATACGCAGTATTTT. Translating gives CASSQDLLDTQYF. The rearrangement uses TRBV14 and TRBJ2-3; D is undetermined. CDR1 is SGHDN and CDR2 is FVKESK in the germline V gene. V lost 0 bases and J lost 5, with 6 bases in between. This CDR3 has 13 residues.

This clonotype showed up just a few times. The chain couples TRBV5-1 to TRBJ1-4; 10 nucleotides line up with TRBD1. The CDR3 totals 15 residues. CDR1 is SGHRS, CDR2 YFSETQ, per germline. The V and J ends lost 3 bases and 7 bases, in that order; junction bases with no gene match: 6. For the CDR3, the DNA is TGCGCCAGCAGCTGGGGACAGGGGAGTGGTGAAAAACTGTTTTTT. It specifies CASSWGQGSGEKLFF.

The chain joins TRBV12-5 to TRBJ2-3; a possible D gene is TRBD1 (6 bases). Germline V gene data show CDR1 as LGHNT and CDR2 as FRNRAP. Trimming removed 4 bases from V and 2 bases from J, with 16 bases in between. This CDR3 contains 16 residues. The CDR3: CASGWNTGLLTDTQYF. CDR3 bases: TGTGCTAGTGGTTGGAATACAGGGCTGCTCACAGATACGCAGTATTTT.

This clonotype was seen only a few times. The rearrangement joins TRBV9 to TRBJ1-5, with a possible D match to TRBD1 (5 bases). CDR3 length equals 14 residues. Germline-derived CDR1 and CDR2 are SGDLS and YYNGEE. Between the trimmed V and J ends, which lost 3 bases and 4 bases, there was a span of 11 bases. In nucleotides, the CDR3 is TGTGCCAGCAGCGAGGGGACGGGGAATCAGCCCCAGCATTTT. Protein product: CASSEGTGNQPQHF.

This chain connects TRBV15 to TRBJ2-3, with D possibly being TRBD2 (5 bases). There are 15 residues in the CDR3. The V end lost 1 base, the J end lost 3 bases, and 11 bases lay between the germline ends. Germline V gene lookup returns CDR1 LNHNV and CDR2 YYDKDF (reference sequence). CDR3 protein: CATSRGYGGTDTQYF. DNA of the CDR3: TGTGCCACCAGCAGAGGATACGGAGGAACAGATACGCAGTATTTT.

The chain has TRBV5-1 and TRBJ2-1; TRBD1 might be the D (6 bases). V lost 1 base to trimming and J lost 3 bases, with 11 bases between them. The CDR3 runs 15 residues. Germline CDR1 reads SGHRS; CDR2 reads YFSETQ. CDR3 nucleotide sequence: TGCGCCAGCAGCTTGCGTGGGACATACTACAATGAGCAGTTCTTC. Its protein is CASSLRGTYYNEQFF.

This clonotype was seen a few times. This sequence joins TRBV6-5 and TRBJ2-5; 14 bases match TRBD2. Germline V gene lookup returns CDR1 MNHEY and CDR2 SVGAGI. CDR3 length equals 15 residues. The ends lost 6 bases at V and 5 bases at J; junction bases unmatched: 5. The CDR3 bases are TGTGCCAGCAGAGGGACTAGCGGGAGCCTGGAGACCCAGTACTTC. This gives the protein CASRGTSGSLETQYF.

This clonotype was observed a handful of times. The chain employs TRBV10-3 and TRBJ2-1, with D possibly matching TRBD1 (5 bases). V lost 10 bases and J lost 0, with 13 bases in between. Germline V gene sequence: CDR1 ENHRY, CDR2 SYGVKD. The CDR3 is 14 residues long. CDR3 DNA sequence: TGTGCCACGACAGAGGTAGGCTCCTACAATGAGCAGTTCTTC. Encoded protein: CATTEVGSYNEQFF.

The rearrangement uses TRBV29-1 and TRBJ2-4; 12 bases are a match to TRBD2. This CDR3 contains 14 residues. Losses at the gene ends were 0 bases for V and 12 bases for J; bases not matched to a gene: 6. Germline V gives CDR1 SQVTM, CDR2 ANQGSEA. Here the CDR3 DNA reads TGCAGCGTTGAAGACCCGACTAGCGGGGGTGCTCAGTACTTC. Translated: CSVEDPTSGGAQYF.

The chain links TRBV11-1 to TRBJ2-1, with D possibly matching TRBD2 (5 bases). The CDR3 extends over 14 amino acids. Germline V gene sequence: CDR1 SGHAT, CDR2 FQDESV (reference sequence). The germline V and J ends were trimmed by 5 bases and 9 bases, with 17 bases remaining between them. The CDR3 DNA sequence: TGTGCCAGCAGCCCAATGGACGGAGGTACTGAGCAGTTCTTC. Its translation: CASSPMDGGTEQFF.

There are a few counts of this clonotype. The V and J genes are TRBV15 and TRBJ2-5, with TRBD2 matching 11 bases. TRBJ2-7 explains the end of the DNA better; the J call may be wrong. The V gene's germline CDR1 is LNHNV and CDR2 YYDKDF (reference sequence). The CDR3 is 16 amino acids. This CDR3 is CATSRNPGLAEYEQYF. CDR3 DNA sequence: TGTGCCACCAGCAGAAATCCGGGACTAGCGGAATACGAGCAGTACTTC.

The chain carries TRBV10-2 and TRBJ2-3; 12 nucleotides agree with TRBD1. This CDR3 comprises 15 residues. Per the germline V gene, CDR1 is WSHSY and CDR2 is SAAADI. V lost 3 bases and J lost 11; bases outside the gene matches: 9. Here the CDR3 DNA reads TGCGCCAGCAGTGAATCCGGGACAGGGGGCTGGGAGCAGTATTTT. It translates to CASSESGTGGWEQYF.

The genes are TRBV2 and TRBJ2-5; 12 bases agree with TRBD2. The DNA matches TRBJ2-7 better at its end, which makes the J call doubtful. Germline-derived CDR1 and CDR2 are SNHLY and FYNNEI. The CDR3 has 16 residues. CDR3 coding DNA: TGTGCCAGCAGTGGGGCTAGCGGGAGGGGCCCCTACGAGCAGTACTTC. Translated: CASSGASGRGPYEQYF.

CDR3 region: CASSKDEEETQYF. The DNA for the CDR3 is TGTGCCAGCAGTAAGGACGAGGAAGAGACCCAGTACTTC. V usage is TRBV5-6 and J usage is TRBJ2-5, with D unclear. The CDR3 loop spans 13 amino acids. Trimming removed 5 bases from V and 3 bases from J, with 11 bases in between. The germline V gene encodes CDR1 SGHDT and CDR2 YYEEEE.

The chain has TRBV20-1 and TRBJ2-1, with 14 nucleotides matching TRBD2. The junction had 7 bases not matched to a gene; V was cut back by 4 bases and J by 8 bases. The germline CDR1 and CDR2 sequences are DFQATT and SNEGSKA (reference sequence). The CDR3 has 15 amino acids. Here the CDR3 reads CSAKRLAGGPHEQFF. CDR3 sequence (DNA): TGCAGTGCTAAACGACTAGCGGGGGGGCCACATGAGCAGTTCTTC.

The DNA for the CDR3 is TGTGCCACCAGTGCGACTAGTGAGGGAAATGAGCAGTTCTTC. This sequence encodes CATSATSEGNEQFF. The V call is TRBV24-1, the J call TRBJ2-1; a possible D gene is TRBD2 (6 bases). The CDR3 covers 14 residues. Trimming stripped 5 bases from V and 7 bases from J, with 14 bases between. Looked up from germline, CDR1 is KGHDR and CDR2 is SFDVKD.